A selection of T cell receptor beta chains follows, all from one sample in a study of cytomegalovirus exposure and HLA in healthy donors. The table came from immunoSEQ multiplex PCR; TCRdb's copy has only in-frame clones and leaves some out. This sample has over 150,000 clones; approximately 72% occur once, and the top ten carry less than 1.5%. Material for sequencing was PBMCs. The receptors here all came from a man aged 45-60 years in good health and CMV-seronegative. Both conserved end residues are part of each CDR3. A D gene is named only where the DNA matches it firmly. Only part of the rows carry a size: once, few, many, or a class if the clone is expanded.

few,.,TRBV11-1,TRBJ1-2,TGTGCCAGCAGCAAGAGAGACTTAAACTATGGCTACACCTTC,CASSKRDLNYGYTF
.,.,TRBV9,TRBJ2-2,TGTGCCAGCAGCGTAGAAACCCAGGCCGGGGAGCTGTTTTTT,CASSVETQAGELFF
.,TRBD2,TRBV5-1,TRBJ2-5,TGCGCCAGCGCCGAACAAGGACTAGCGGGGTTCCAAGAGACCCAGTACTTC,CASAEQGLAGFQETQYF
few,.,TRBV7-9,TRBJ1-1,TGTGCCAGCAGCTTAAGGGGAGGGGGTGGGGTAAGGTACACTGAAGCTTTCTTT,CASSLRGGGGVRYTEAFF
.,TRBD2,TRBV7-2,TRBJ2-3,TGTGCCAGCAGCGGAGCGGGGTCAGATACGCAGTATTTT,CASSGAGSDTQYF
.,.,TRBV11-2,TRBJ1-1,TGTGCCAGCAGCTTGCAGGGGTACACTGAAGCTTTCTTT,CASSLQGYTEAFF
.,TRBD2,TRBV5-1,TRBJ2-3,TGCGCCAGCAGCGGGGCTAGCGGCGGCGGGGATACGCAGTATTTT,CASSGASGGGDTQYF
.,.,TRBV5-4,TRBJ2-5,TGTGCCAGCAGCTTGCAACTAGGAGAGACCCAGTACTTC,CASSLQLGETQYF
.,TRBD2,TRBV4-1,TRBJ2-2,TGCGCCAGCAGTCCCCGGAGAGTAGCGGGGGGCCGAAACACCGGGGAGCTGTTTTTT,CASSPRRVAGGRNTGELFF
few,.,TRBV6-6,TRBJ1-4,TGTGCCAGCAGTTATCAACCAGGGGAAAAACTGTTTTTT,CASSYQPGEKLFF
.,.,TRBV5-6,TRBJ1-3,TGTGCCAGCAGCTTGACAGGGCCTGGAAACACCATATATTTT,CASSLTGPGNTIYF
.,TRBD1,TRBV7-2,TRBJ2-7,TGTGCCAGCAGCGCGGGGACAGGGGGACGTAGGGAGCAGTACTTC,CASSAGTGGRREQYF
few,TRBD2,TRBV4-3,TRBJ2-7,TGCGCCAGCAGCCGCGGACTAGCGGGGGGAAGCGAGCAGTACTTC,CASSRGLAGGSEQYF
.,.,TRBV7-8,TRBJ1-1,TGTGCCAGCAGCTTACGTGACACGAACACTGAAGCTTTCTTT,CASSLRDTNTEAFF
.,TRBD2,TRBV2,TRBJ2-2,TGTGCCAGCAGGGGCGGGGGGGCTTGGACCGGGGAGCTGTTTTTT,CASRGGGAWTGELFF
.,.,TRBV28,TRBJ1-1,TGTGCCAGCAGCTGGGAGGGGGAAGCTTTCTTT,CASSWEGEAFF